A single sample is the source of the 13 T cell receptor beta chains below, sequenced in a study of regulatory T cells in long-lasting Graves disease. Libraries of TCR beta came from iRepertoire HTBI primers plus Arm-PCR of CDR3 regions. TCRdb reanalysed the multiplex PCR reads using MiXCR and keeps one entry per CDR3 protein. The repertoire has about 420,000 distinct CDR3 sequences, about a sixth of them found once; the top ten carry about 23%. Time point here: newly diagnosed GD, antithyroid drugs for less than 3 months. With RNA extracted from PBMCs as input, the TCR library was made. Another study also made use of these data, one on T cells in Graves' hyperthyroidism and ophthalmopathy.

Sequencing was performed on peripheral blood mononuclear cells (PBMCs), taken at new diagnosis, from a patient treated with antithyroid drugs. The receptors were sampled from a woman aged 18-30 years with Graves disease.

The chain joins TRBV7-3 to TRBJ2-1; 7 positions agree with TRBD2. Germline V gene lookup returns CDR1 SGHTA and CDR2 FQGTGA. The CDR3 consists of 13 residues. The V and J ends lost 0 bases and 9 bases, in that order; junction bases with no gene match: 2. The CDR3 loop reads CASSLTREGEQFF. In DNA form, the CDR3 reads TGTGCCAGCAGCTTAACGAGGGAGGGTGAGCAGTTCTTC.

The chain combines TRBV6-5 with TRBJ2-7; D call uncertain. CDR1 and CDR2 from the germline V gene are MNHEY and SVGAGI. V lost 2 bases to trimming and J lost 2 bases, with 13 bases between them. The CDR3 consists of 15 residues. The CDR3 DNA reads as TGTGCCAGCAGTTACGTCGCGAACAAAGCCTACGAGCAGTACTTC. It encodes CASSYVANKAYEQYF.

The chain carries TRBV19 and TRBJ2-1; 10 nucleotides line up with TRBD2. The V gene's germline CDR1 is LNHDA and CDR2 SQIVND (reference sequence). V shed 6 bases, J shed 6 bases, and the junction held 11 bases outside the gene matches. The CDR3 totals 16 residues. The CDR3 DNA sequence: TGTGCCAGTAGCAGGTTTCTAGCGGGAGTGAGCAATGAGCAGTTCTTC. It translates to CASSRFLAGVSNEQFF.

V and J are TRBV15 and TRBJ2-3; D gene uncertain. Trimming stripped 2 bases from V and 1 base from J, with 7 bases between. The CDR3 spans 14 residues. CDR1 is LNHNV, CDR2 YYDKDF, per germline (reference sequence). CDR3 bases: TGTGCCACCAGCAGAATCGTACGCACAGATACGCAGTATTTT. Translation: CATSRIVRTDTQYF.

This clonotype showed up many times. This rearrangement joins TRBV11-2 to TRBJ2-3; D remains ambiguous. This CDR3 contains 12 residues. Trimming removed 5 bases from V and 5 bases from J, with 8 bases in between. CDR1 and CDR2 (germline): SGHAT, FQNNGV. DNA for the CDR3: TGTGCCAGCAGCCCTGCTGGAGATACGCAGTATTTT. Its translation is CASSPAGDTQYF.

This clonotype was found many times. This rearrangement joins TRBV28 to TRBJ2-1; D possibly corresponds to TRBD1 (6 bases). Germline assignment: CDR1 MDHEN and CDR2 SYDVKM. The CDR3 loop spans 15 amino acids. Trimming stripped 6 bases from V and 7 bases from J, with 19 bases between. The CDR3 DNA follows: TGTGCCAGCAGGTTTACAGGGTACGTCGGAAATGAGCAGTTCTTC. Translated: CASRFTGYVGNEQFF. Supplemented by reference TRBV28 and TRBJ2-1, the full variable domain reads DVKVTQSSRYLVKRTGEKVFLECVQDMDHENMFWYRQDPGLGLRLIYFSYDVKMKEKGDIPEGYSVSREKKERFSLILESASTNQTSMYLCASRFTGYVGNEQFFGPGTRLTVL.

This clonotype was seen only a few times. CDR3: CASSPPSSNEQFF. The CDR3 nucleotides read TGTGCCAGCTCACCACCGAGTAGCAATGAGCAGTTCTTC. This chain joins TRBV18 and TRBJ2-1; D is undetermined. CDR3 length: 13 residues. Trimming took 0 bases from V and 6 from J, leaving 6 bases between them. The germline CDR1 and CDR2 sequences are KGHSH and LQKENI.

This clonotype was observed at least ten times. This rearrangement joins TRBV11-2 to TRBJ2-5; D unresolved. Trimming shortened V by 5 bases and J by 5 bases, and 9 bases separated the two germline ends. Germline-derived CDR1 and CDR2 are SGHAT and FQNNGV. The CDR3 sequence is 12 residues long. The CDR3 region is CASSLGMETQYF. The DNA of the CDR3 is TGTGCCAGCAGCCTAGGAATGGAGACCCAGTACTTC.

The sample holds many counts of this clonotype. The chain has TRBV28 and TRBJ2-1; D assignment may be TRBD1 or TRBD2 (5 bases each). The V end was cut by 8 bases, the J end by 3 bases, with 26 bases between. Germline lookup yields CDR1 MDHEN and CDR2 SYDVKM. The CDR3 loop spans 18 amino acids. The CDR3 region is CASGPRWGIGRVYNEQFF. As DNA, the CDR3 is TGTGCCAGCGGCCCTCGTTGGGGGATCGGTAGGGTCTACAATGAGCAGTTCTTC.

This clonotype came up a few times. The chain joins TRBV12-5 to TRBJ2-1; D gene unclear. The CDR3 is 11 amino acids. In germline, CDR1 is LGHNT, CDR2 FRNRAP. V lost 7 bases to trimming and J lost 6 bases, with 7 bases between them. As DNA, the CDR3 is TGTGCTAGTGCCCTTACCAATGAGCAGTTCTTC. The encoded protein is CASALTNEQFF.

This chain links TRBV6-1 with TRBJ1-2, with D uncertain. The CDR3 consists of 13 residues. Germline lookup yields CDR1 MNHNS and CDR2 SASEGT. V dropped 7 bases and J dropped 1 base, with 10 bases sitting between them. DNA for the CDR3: TGTGCCAGCAATCTCGGCGATAACTATGGCTACACCTTC. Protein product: CASNLGDNYGYTF.

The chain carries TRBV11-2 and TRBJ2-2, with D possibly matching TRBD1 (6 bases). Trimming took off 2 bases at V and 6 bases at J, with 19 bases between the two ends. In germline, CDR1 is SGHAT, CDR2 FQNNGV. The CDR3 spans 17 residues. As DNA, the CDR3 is TGTGCCAGCAGCTTATTCCCCGGGCCCCAGGGGTCCGGGGAGCTGTTTTTT. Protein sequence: CASSLFPGPQGSGELFF.

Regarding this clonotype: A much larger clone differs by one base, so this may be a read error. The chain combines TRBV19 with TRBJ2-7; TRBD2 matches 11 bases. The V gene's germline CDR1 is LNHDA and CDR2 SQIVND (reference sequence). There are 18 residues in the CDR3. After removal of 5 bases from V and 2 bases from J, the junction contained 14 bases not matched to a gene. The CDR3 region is CASSSMIVLAGVPYEQYF. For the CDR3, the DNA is TGTGCCAGTAGTTCCATGATCGTACTAGCGGGAGTCCCCTACGAGCAGTACTTC. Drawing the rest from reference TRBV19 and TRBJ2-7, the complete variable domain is DGGITQSPKYLFRKEGQNVTLSCEQNLNHDAMYWYRQDPGQGLRLIYYSQIVNDFQKGDIAEGYSVSREKKESFPLTVTSAQKNPTAFYLCASSSMIVLAGVPYEQYFGPGTRLTVT.